The TCR beta chain described here comes from a study of T cells in localized non-small cell lung cancer. CDR3 size: 14 residues. Trimming pared 2 bases from V and 0 bases from J, leaving 6 bases between. CDR1 is SGHTA and CDR2 is FQGNSA in the germline V gene. This clone was observed a single time. Here immunoSEQ multiplex PCR was the method, and the copy in TCRdb shows in-frame clones only, minus some. The sample consists of approximately 12,000 clones, about 86% of them appearing once. The sample was peripheral blood, taken before any cancer treatment. The rearrangement links TRBV7-2 to TRBJ2-3; D is unresolved. This receptor was taken from a male donor at least 60 years old with stage I lung adenocarcinoma. This chain's CDR3 is CASSLQASTDTQYF. In DNA, the CDR3 is TGTGCCAGCAGCTTACAGGCTAGCACAGATACGCAGTATTTT.